One sample yielded the 30 T cell receptor beta chains listed below, sequenced in a study of cytomegalovirus exposure and HLA in healthy donors. Researchers ran the PCR with 60 Vbeta and 13 Jbeta primers. The assay was immunoSEQ multiplex PCR, and TCRdb's table has in-frame clones only and misses some. The table has 120,000 or so clones, around 73% seen once. The sequencing sample was made of PBMCs. The receptors originated from a man under 40 in good health and CMV-seropositive.

V usage is TRBV2 and J usage is TRBJ1-5; D is ambiguous. Trimming shortened V by 2 bases and J by 0 bases, and 14 bases separated the two germline ends. CDR3 length: 17 residues. Germline V gene sequence: CDR1 SNHLY, CDR2 FYNNEI. The CDR3 spells CASSESRAGGSNQPQHF. The CDR3 nucleotides are TGTGCCAGCAGTGAATCAAGGGCGGGTGGTAGCAATCAGCCCCAGCATTTT.

J is TRBJ2-7 and V is TRBV11-2, with TRBD2 identical over 8 bases. The CDR3 loop spans 15 amino acids. The trim removed 5 bases at V and 4 bases at J, leaving 10 bases unmatched. Germline CDR1 SGHAT, CDR2 FQNNGV. CDR3 in amino acids: CASSPKAGARYEQYF. CDR3 in DNA: TGTGCCAGCAGCCCAAAAGCGGGAGCAAGGTACGAGCAGTACTTC.

V and J are TRBV7-8 and TRBJ1-3; weak D call: TRBD1 (6 bases). CDR1 is SGHVS, CDR2 FQNEAQ, per germline. The CDR3 totals 17 residues. Trimming removed 5 bases from V and 2 bases from J, with 19 bases in between. The CDR3 spells CASSHRRTDEPGNTIYF. CDR3 sequence (DNA): TGTGCCAGCAGCCACCGAAGGACAGATGAACCTGGAAACACCATATATTTT.

The chain carries TRBV30 and TRBJ2-5; 8 bases fit TRBD2. V was pared by 5 bases and J by 5 bases, with 10 bases of the junction left unmatched. CDR1 and CDR2 from the germline V gene are GTSNPN and SVGIG (reference sequence). This CDR3 comprises 14 residues. CDR3 amino acids: CAWSGTSRWETQYF. CDR3 in DNA: TGTGCCTGGTCTGGGACTAGTAGATGGGAGACCCAGTACTTC. Using reference TRBV30 and TRBJ2-5 for the parts outside the CDR3, the full variable domain is SQTIHQWPATLVQPVGSPLSLECTVEGTSNPNLYWYRQAAGRGLQLLFYSVGIGQISSEVPQNLSASRPQDRQFILSSKKLLLSDSGFYLCAWSGTSRWETQYFGPGTRLLVL.

The chain links TRBV11-3 to TRBJ2-7, with D maybe TRBD1 (6 bases). V gave up 5 bases and J gave up 0 bases, with 11 bases separating them. Germline V gene data show CDR1 as SGHNT and CDR2 as YENEEA. The CDR3 length is 14 residues. CDR3 sequence (DNA): TGTGCCAGCAGCGAGGACAGTATCTCCTACGAGCAGTACTTC. Residues: CASSEDSISYEQYF.

The CDR3 loop is CASSLAVFNRDSPTDTQYF. CDR3 sequence (DNA): TGTGCCAGCAGCTTAGCCGTCTTCAACCGGGACAGCCCCACAGATACGCAGTATTTT. This chain joins TRBV7-2 and TRBJ2-3; 7 bases are shared with TRBD1. This CDR3 spans 19 amino acids. Germline V gene data show CDR1 as SGHTA and CDR2 as FQGNSA. Losses at the gene ends were 0 bases for V and 2 bases for J; bases not matched to a gene: 14.

This clone was seen a few times. The rearrangement uses TRBV27 and TRBJ1-1; D not resolved. Between the trimmed V and J ends, which lost 7 bases and 4 bases, there was a span of 16 bases. Germline CDR1 reads MNHEY; CDR2 reads SMNVEV (reference sequence). The CDR3 totals 14 residues. CDR3 sequence reads: CASTARWPGTEAFF. The CDR3, as DNA: TGTGCCAGCACCGCAAGGTGGCCGGGCACTGAAGCTTTCTTT.

This chain uses TRBV19 with TRBJ2-5, with D possibly being TRBD1 (6 bases). Trimming stripped 3 bases from V and 5 bases from J, with 10 bases between. The CDR3 spans 13 residues. The germline V gene encodes CDR1 LNHDA and CDR2 SQIVND (reference sequence). The CDR3 loop is CASSMGTTETQYF. The CDR3 DNA reads TGTGCCAGTAGTATGGGGACAACGGAGACCCAGTACTTC. Complete variable domain (other parts from reference TRBV19 and TRBJ2-5): DGGITQSPKYLFRKEGQNVTLSCEQNLNHDAMYWYRQDPGQGLRLIYYSQIVNDFQKGDIAEGYSVSREKKESFPLTVTSAQKNPTAFYLCASSMGTTETQYFGPGTRLLVL.

The chain recombines TRBV5-6 with TRBJ2-1, with TRBD2 as a possible D gene (7 bases). The germline CDR1 and CDR2 sequences are SGHDT and YYEEEE. The ends were cut back, 3 bases at V and 8 bases at J, with 9 bases in the middle. This CDR3 is built from 12 residues. CDR3 region: CASSSGGDEQFF. The DNA of the CDR3 is TGTGCCAGCAGCTCGGGGGGCGATGAGCAGTTCTTC.

This clone was picked up a small number of times. This chain links TRBV4-2 with TRBJ1-1; TRBD1 might be the D (6 bases). The germline V gene encodes CDR1 LGHNA and CDR2 YNFKEQ. V lost 3 bases to trimming and J lost 5 bases, with 16 bases between them. This CDR3 has 15 residues. The CDR3 sequence is CASSQTGTQGTEAFF. The DNA of the CDR3 is TGTGCCAGCAGCCAGACAGGAACCCAGGGAACTGAAGCTTTCTTT.

As for this clone: Other DNA sequences within the sample encode an identical CDR3. The chain couples TRBV6-5 to TRBJ2-1, with 9 bases identical to TRBD2. V shed 6 bases and J 5 bases; nucleotides not matched to a gene: 8. CDR1 and CDR2 (germline): MNHEY, SVGAGI. This CDR3 has 15 amino acids. CDR3 loop: CASSLSGTSNNEQFF. The CDR3 nucleotides read TGTGCCAGCAGCCTCTCCGGGACTAGCAACAATGAGCAGTTCTTC.

V and J are TRBV28 and TRBJ2-7; D possibly corresponds to TRBD1 (5 bases). Trimming took 8 bases from V and 7 from J, leaving 9 bases between them. Germline CDR1 MDHEN, CDR2 SYDVKM. The CDR3 extends over 10 amino acids. CDR3 coding DNA: TGTGCCAGCGGGGCCAGGGAGCAGTACTTC. Its translation is CASGAREQYF.

The rearrangement uses TRBV5-4 and TRBJ1-4, with TRBD1 matching 8 bases. The CDR3 runs to 19 residues. The germline CDR1 and CDR2 sequences are SGHNT and YYREEE (reference sequence). The J segment lost 2 bases and the V segment lost 0 bases, leaving 12 bases of the junction unmatched. The CDR3 sequence: CASSLGGPRQGTTNEKLFF. The CDR3 DNA reads TGTGCCAGCAGCTTGGGGGGCCCTCGACAGGGGACGACTAATGAAAAACTGTTTTTT.

V gene TRBV7-2 combines with J gene TRBJ1-2, with 10 bases fitting TRBD1. V trimming: 2 bases; J trimming: 6 bases; junction bases outside the gene matches: 6. The CDR3 has 15 amino acids. Germline values: CDR1 SGHTA, CDR2 FQGNSA. The CDR3 sequence: CASSLSGTGANGYTF. The CDR3 DNA follows: TGTGCCAGCAGCTTAAGCGGGACAGGGGCTAATGGCTACACCTTC.

This rearrangement joins TRBV9 to TRBJ2-1; D call uncertain. Germline CDR1 SGDLS, CDR2 YYNGEE. The CDR3 is made up of 10 amino acids. V was shortened by 7 bases and J by 7 bases, with 6 bases between the two germline ends. The chain's CDR3 is CASGANEQFF. CDR3 coding DNA: TGTGCCAGCGGTGCGAATGAGCAGTTCTTC. The whole variable domain, remainder taken from reference TRBV9 and TRBJ2-1, is DSGVTQTPKHLITATGQRVTLRCSPRSGDLSVYWYQQSLDQGLQFLIQYYNGEERAKGNILERFSAQQFPDLHSELNLSSLELGDSALYFCASGANEQFFGPGTRLTVL.

The J gene is TRBJ2-7, the V gene TRBV29-1; maybe TRBD2 (7 bases). The CDR3 is made up of 14 amino acids. V was cut by 2 bases and J by 0 bases, with 11 bases left in between. Germline CDR1 is SQVTM and CDR2 is ANQGSEA. The CDR3 coding sequence is TGCAGCGTTGAACCAGGGGAGGGCTCCTACGAGCAGTACTTC. Amino acids: CSVEPGEGSYEQYF.

The chain employs TRBV19 and TRBJ1-1; 10 bases match TRBD1. The V gene end was trimmed by 2 bases and the J gene end by 2 bases; junction bases not matched to a gene: 8. CDR1 is LNHDA and CDR2 is SQIVND in the germline V gene (reference sequence). CDR3 length equals 17 residues. For the CDR3, the DNA is TGTGCCAGTAGTATATCCCCCCGACAGGGGGCTAACACTGAAGCTTTCTTT. Its protein is CASSISPRQGANTEAFF.

The genes are TRBV18 and TRBJ1-1; 7 nucleotides agree with TRBD1. The length of the CDR3 is 14 residues. With 4 bases clipped from V and 3 bases from J, the junction kept 5 bases outside the gene matches. The germline V gene has CDR1 KGHSH and CDR2 LQKENI. The CDR3 region is CASSLAGGDTEAFF. CDR3 nucleotides: TGTGCCAGCTCACTGGCAGGGGGTGACACTGAAGCTTTCTTT.

The chain recombines TRBV30 with TRBJ2-7; 7 bases are shared with TRBD2. The CDR3 is 16 residues long. Germline CDR1 is GTSNPN and CDR2 is SVGIG (reference sequence). J lost 2 bases, V lost 4 bases, and 14 bases had no gene match. The CDR3 loop is CAWMEPSGTITYEQYF. Here the CDR3 DNA reads TGTGCCTGGATGGAACCTAGCGGAACCATTACCTACGAGCAGTACTTC.

V and J are TRBV4-1 and TRBJ1-5; 8 positions match TRBD1. The CDR3 length is 13 residues. Trimming at V came to 3 bases and at J to 11 bases, leaving 6 bases not matched to a gene. CDR1 is MGHRA, CDR2 YSYEKL, per germline. As DNA, the CDR3 is TGCGCCAGCAGCCAGGACAGGGCAGGGGCCCAGCATTTT. It is translated as CASSQDRAGAQHF.

The J gene is TRBJ2-7, the V gene TRBV5-1; TRBD2 matches 13 bases. The CDR3 length is 14 residues. Germline CDR1 reads SGHRS; CDR2 reads YFSETQ. Trimming removed 2 bases from V and 6 bases from J; junction bases left unmatched: 2. DNA for the CDR3: TGCGCCAGCAGCTTAGGGACTAGCGGGGTCGAGCAGTACTTC. This translates into CASSLGTSGVEQYF.

This rearrangement joins TRBV27 to TRBJ2-7; D remains ambiguous. V lost 5 bases to trimming and J lost 6 bases, with 11 bases between them. The CDR3 length is 12 residues. Looked up from germline, CDR1 is MNHEY and CDR2 is SMNVEV (reference sequence). This CDR3 reads CASSPPTVEQYF. The CDR3 DNA sequence: TGTGCCAGCAGTCCCCCAACGGTCGAGCAGTACTTC.

This clone has a handful of counts. This chain uses TRBV4-3 with TRBJ2-7; 9 bases agree with TRBD2. Germline assignment: CDR1 LGHNA and CDR2 YSLEER. This CDR3 is built from 16 residues. The trim removed 3 bases at V and 1 base at J, leaving 7 bases unmatched. In DNA, the CDR3 is TGCGCCAGCAGCCAGACGATTACTAGCGGGTCCTACGAGCAGTACTTC. Its protein product is CASSQTITSGSYEQYF.

The rearrangement links TRBV7-9 to TRBJ2-1; 13 bases agree with TRBD2. CDR1 is SEHNR and CDR2 is FQNEAQ in the germline V gene (reference sequence). Trimming took 4 bases from V and 4 from J; bases not matched to a gene: 10. This CDR3 is 18 amino acids long. The CDR3 DNA follows: TGTGCCAGCAGCTCGGGACTAGCGGGGCTAGAGAATTACAATGAGCAGTTCTTC. Translating gives CASSSGLAGLENYNEQFF.

The CDR3 protein is CASSVAGPEKNIQYF. The CDR3 DNA reads TGTGCCAGCAGCGTAGCGGGCCCGGAGAAAAACATTCAGTACTTC. This chain links TRBV6-1 with TRBJ2-4, with 7 bases identical to TRBD2. The germline V gene has CDR1 MNHNS and CDR2 SASEGT. V dropped 6 bases and J dropped 4; count of bases not matched to a gene: 9. The CDR3 consists of 15 residues.

This chain joins TRBV19 and TRBJ1-4; 11 bases agree with TRBD1. The CDR3 consists of 16 residues. V lost 4 bases to trimming and J lost 7 bases; unmatched junction nucleotides: 8. Germline V gene data show CDR1 as LNHDA and CDR2 as SQIVND (reference sequence). As DNA, the CDR3 is TGTGCCAGTAGTACCCCCGGACAGGGGGCAAGTGAAAAACTGTTTTTT. Protein: CASSTPGQGASEKLFF.

The chain joins TRBV28 to TRBJ1-1; a weak D match, TRBD1 (6 bases). Between the trimmed V and J ends, which lost 8 bases and 7 bases, there was a span of 20 bases. CDR3 size: 14 residues. Germline V CDR1 and CDR2: MDHEN, SYDVKM. CDR3 coding DNA: TGTGCCAGCCGAGCCCTTGTGGGAGGGGGTGAAGCTTTCTTT. This encodes CASRALVGGGEAFF.

The chain links TRBV7-9 to TRBJ2-1; maybe TRBD1 (6 bases). The CDR3 loop spans 13 amino acids. V shed 6 bases and J shed 8 bases, with 14 bases lying between them. Germline V gives CDR1 SEHNR, CDR2 FQNEAQ (reference sequence). Here the CDR3 reads CASRLTGSDEQFF. The CDR3 nucleotides read TGTGCCAGCAGGTTAACAGGGAGCGATGAGCAGTTCTTC.

This sequence joins TRBV7-9 and TRBJ2-7, with D unclear. CDR1 and CDR2 from the germline V gene are SEHNR and FQNEAQ (reference sequence). This CDR3 contains 13 residues. V shed 1 base and J shed 12 bases, with 16 bases lying between them. DNA for the CDR3: TGTGCCAGCAGCTTAGACATAGCTCCAATCCTGTACTTC. This gives the protein CASSLDIAPILYF. The variable domain in full, completed from reference TRBV7-9 and TRBJ2-7, reads DTGVSQNPRHKITKRGQNVTFRCDPISEHNRLYWYRQTLGQGPEFLTYFQNEAQLEKSRLLSDRFSAERPKGSFSTLEIQRTEQGDSAMYLCASSLDIAPILYFGPGTRLTVT.

This chain uses TRBV6-1 with TRBJ2-7, with TRBD1 as a possible D gene (7 bases). The length of the CDR3 is 17 residues. Germline V gene data show CDR1 as MNHNS and CDR2 as SASEGT. V lost 1 base to trimming and J lost 4 bases, with 20 bases between them. CDR3 in amino acids: CASSEDRLGGGGYEQYF. Written as DNA, the CDR3 is TGTGCCAGCAGTGAAGATCGCCTAGGAGGGGGCGGGTACGAGCAGTACTTC.